Here is one T cell receptor (beta chain) with its context. Here immunoSEQ multiplex PCR was the method, and the copy in TCRdb shows in-frame clones only, minus some. There are 90,000 to 120,000 clones in the sample; approximately 90% occur only once, and 22% lies in the top ten. These data belong to a study of T cell responses to AZD1222 COVID-19 vaccine. Germline assignment: CDR1 SQVTM and CDR2 ANQGSEA. The CDR3 length is 13 residues. This TCR derives from an adult in good health. Sequenced material: peripheral blood, taken on day 0 of AZD1222 vaccination. The chain recombines TRBV29-1 with TRBJ2-1, with 10 bases aligning to TRBD1. The CDR3 bases are TGCAGTGCCTGGGGACAGGGGCACAATGAGCAGTTCTTC. Translation: CSAWGQGHNEQFF.